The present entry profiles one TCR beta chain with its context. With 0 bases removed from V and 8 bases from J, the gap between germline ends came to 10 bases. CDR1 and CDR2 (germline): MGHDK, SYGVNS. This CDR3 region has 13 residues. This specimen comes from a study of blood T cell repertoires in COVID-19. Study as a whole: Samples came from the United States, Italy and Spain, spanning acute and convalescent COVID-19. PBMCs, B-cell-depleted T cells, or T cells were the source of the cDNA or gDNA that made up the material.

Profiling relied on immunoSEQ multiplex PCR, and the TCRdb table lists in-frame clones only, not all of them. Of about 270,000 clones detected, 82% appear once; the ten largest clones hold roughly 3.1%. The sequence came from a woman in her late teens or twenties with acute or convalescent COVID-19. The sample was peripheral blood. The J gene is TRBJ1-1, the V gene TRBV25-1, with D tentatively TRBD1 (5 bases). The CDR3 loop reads CASSEYGAAEAFF. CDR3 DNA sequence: TGTGCCAGCAGTGAATATGGGGCAGCCGAAGCTTTCTTT.